Shown below are 32 T cell receptor beta chains from a single sample sequenced in a study of Tregs in tolerant kidney transplant recipients. Recipients received nonmyeloablative bone marrow transplants from related graft donors, with transient mixed chimerism. Profiled with immunoSEQ multiplex PCR; TCRdb holds only in-frame clones, not every one. The sample contains 81,000 or so clones, roughly nine tenths of which appear only once. The sample here was CD4+ T cells from blood (PBMCs), taken 24 months after the transplant. Receptors were obtained from a human patient who received a combined kidney and bone marrow transplant. Some T cells may be transferred from the graft donor.

This clone was seen a single time. V usage is TRBV30 and J usage is TRBJ1-1; the D gene is possibly TRBD1 (5 bases). There are 14 residues in the CDR3. The V gene's germline CDR1 is GTSNPN and CDR2 SVGIG (reference sequence). Trimming stripped 8 bases from V and 5 bases from J, with 21 bases between. CDR3 DNA: TGTGCCCGCTTGACTCAGGGTGGAAGGACTGAAGCTTTCTTT. It is translated as CARLTQGGRTEAFF.

In this sample, this clone turned up once. The chain combines TRBV6-4 with TRBJ2-3; 13 bases agree with TRBD2. CDR1 and CDR2 from the germline V gene are MRHNA and SNTAGT. Trimming cost V 0 bases and J 3 bases; bases outside gene matches: 9. There are 19 residues in the CDR3. The DNA for the CDR3 is TGTGCCAGCAGTGACTCACTAGCGGGAGGGCCTGGGGGGACAGATACGCAGTATTTT. It yields the protein CASSDSLAGGPGGTDTQYF.

The rearrangement uses TRBV6-5 and TRBJ2-1; TRBD1 is a possible D gene (6 bases). Germline values: CDR1 MNHEY, CDR2 SVGAGI. The CDR3 has 11 residues. V lost 5 bases and J 8 bases, leaving 7 bases between the germline ends. The CDR3 region is CASSRGYEQFF. CDR3 DNA sequence: TGTGCCAGCAGTAGGGGGTATGAGCAGTTCTTC.

The chain couples TRBV28 to TRBJ2-7; perhaps TRBD2 as D (7 bases). V shed 3 bases and J shed 0 bases, with 15 bases lying between them. Germline values: CDR1 MDHEN, CDR2 SYDVKM. This CDR3 is 16 amino acids long. CDR3 residues: CASSLVDRGASYEQYF. The CDR3 nucleotides are TGTGCCAGCAGTTTGGTGGACCGGGGGGCCTCCTACGAGCAGTACTTC.

The V and J genes are TRBV6-5 and TRBJ1-2; D ambiguous. The CDR3 loop spans 13 amino acids. The germline V and J ends were trimmed by 6 bases and 4 bases, with 12 bases remaining between them. The germline CDR1 and CDR2 sequences are MNHEY and SVGAGI. The CDR3 region has the DNA TGTGCCAGCAGGACTGGTAGTTTCTATGGCTACACCTTC. As protein: CASRTGSFYGYTF.

This chain uses TRBV5-6 with TRBJ2-1; D not resolved. The ends were cut back, 3 bases at V and 6 bases at J, with 13 bases in the middle. Germline assignment: CDR1 SGHDT and CDR2 YYEEEE. The CDR3 length is 14 residues. DNA for the CDR3: TGTGCCAGCAGCTCCGGGTCTCCGGGCAATGAGCAGTTCTTC. Translation: CASSSGSPGNEQFF.

The DNA of the CDR3 is TGTGCCAGTCACCTTAGACTAGCGGGCGACGGGGAGCTGTTTTTT. Its translation: CASHLRLAGDGELFF. The rearrangement uses TRBV6-4 and TRBJ2-2, with TRBD2 matching 10 bases. Germline lookup yields CDR1 MRHNA and CDR2 SNTAGT. After removal of 9 bases from V and 7 bases from J, the junction contained 11 bases not matched to a gene. The CDR3 is 15 amino acids.

This clone was detected only once. V gene TRBV11-1 combines with J gene TRBJ2-3; a possible D gene is TRBD2 (6 bases). V was shortened by 3 bases and J by 4 bases, with 14 bases between the two germline ends. The CDR3 length is 15 residues. From germline, CDR1 is SGHAT and CDR2 FQDESV (reference sequence). In nucleotides, the CDR3 is TGTGCCAGCAGCTTGGATTCGCGGGGCCCAGATACGCAGTATTTT. As protein: CASSLDSRGPDTQYF.

The chain employs TRBV19 and TRBJ1-6, with D perhaps matching TRBD1 (6 bases). Germline V gene data show CDR1 as LNHDA and CDR2 as SQIVND (reference sequence). This CDR3 spans 16 amino acids. The V end lost 3 bases, the J end lost 7 bases, and 16 bases lay between the germline ends. CDR3 in DNA: TGTGCCAGTAGTATCTCGACAGGATCCGTGAATTCACCCCTCCACTTT. Amino acids: CASSISTGSVNSPLHF.

The chain couples TRBV19 to TRBJ2-1; D is uncertain. The V end was cut by 3 bases, the J end by 8 bases, with 5 bases between. There are 11 residues in the CDR3. Per germline, CDR1 LNHDA and CDR2 SQIVND (reference sequence). This CDR3 reads CASSIADEQFF. The CDR3, as DNA: TGTGCCAGTAGTATCGCGGATGAGCAGTTCTTC.

The chain is built from TRBV6-1 and TRBJ2-2, with TRBD1 identical over 7 bases. The CDR3 extends over 13 amino acids. The J segment lost 1 base and the V segment lost 9 bases, leaving 2 bases of the junction unmatched. The V gene's germline CDR1 is MNHNS and CDR2 SASEGT. This chain's CDR3 is CASRTGNTGELFF. The CDR3 bases are TGTGCCAGTAGGACAGGGAACACCGGGGAGCTGTTTTTT.

The V gene is TRBV5-1, the J gene TRBJ2-7, with 9 nucleotides matching TRBD2. Germline-derived CDR1 and CDR2 are SGHRS and YFSETQ. The CDR3 has 15 amino acids. Trimming removed 4 bases from V and 3 bases from J; junction bases left unmatched: 8. Written as DNA, the CDR3 is TGCGCCAGCAGCCCCGGACTAGCGACCCGCTACGAGCAGTACTTC. It is translated as CASSPGLATRYEQYF.

This clone has a single count. The J gene is TRBJ1-1, the V gene TRBV5-1, with D maybe TRBD1 (5 bases). CDR1 is SGHRS and CDR2 is YFSETQ in the germline V gene. V was cut by 0 bases and J by 4 bases, with 13 bases left in between. The CDR3 runs 15 residues. In nucleotides, the CDR3 is TGCGCCAGCAGCTTGGACCGGACGGGGGTCACTGAAGCTTTCTTT. This sequence encodes CASSLDRTGVTEAFF.

The chain has TRBV7-3 and TRBJ2-3; TRBD1 aligns across 8 bases. Per germline, CDR1 SGHTA and CDR2 FQGTGA. Trimming cost V 5 bases and J 4 bases; bases outside gene matches: 8. The CDR3 covers 15 residues. This CDR3 reads CASSRAGGKADTQYF. CDR3 sequence (DNA): TGTGCCAGCAGCCGAGCAGGGGGCAAGGCAGATACGCAGTATTTT.

The CDR3 DNA reads TGTGCCAGCAGCTTAGGGCCCCGGCGGGAGCGGGAGCAGTACTTC. This translates into CASSLGPRREREQYF. The gene calls are TRBV7-7 and TRBJ2-7; 7 bases map to TRBD2. The CDR3 contains 15 residues. V lost 1 base to trimming and J lost 7 bases; unmatched junction nucleotides: 10. Germline V gives CDR1 SSHAT, CDR2 FNYEAQ (reference sequence).

The gene calls are TRBV6-4 and TRBJ2-3; D unclear. Germline loops: CDR1 MRHNA, CDR2 SNTAGT. Trimming took off 7 bases at V and 2 bases at J, with 10 bases between the two ends. The CDR3 is made up of 13 amino acids. The CDR3 region is CASKSTSTDTQYF. The DNA of the CDR3 is TGTGCCAGCAAGAGCACTTCCACAGATACGCAGTATTTT.

The chain is built from TRBV19 and TRBJ2-6; the match to TRBD1 covers 10 bases. The CDR3 sequence is 19 residues long. Germline lookup yields CDR1 LNHDA and CDR2 SQIVND (reference sequence). The V segment lost 7 bases and the J segment 2 bases; nucleotides outside the gene matches: 14. CDR3 sequence: CASTKNPTGGFAGANVLTF. The CDR3 bases are TGTGCCAGTACCAAAAACCCGACAGGGGGCTTCGCTGGGGCCAACGTCCTGACTTTC.

The V and J genes are TRBV7-2 and TRBJ2-5; 9 bases line up with TRBD2. The CDR3 runs 16 residues. V lost 6 bases to trimming and J lost 0 bases; unmatched junction nucleotides: 8. CDR1 and CDR2 from the germline V gene are SGHTA and FQGNSA. The CDR3 reads CASSLTSGRYQETQYF. CDR3 coding DNA: TGTGCCAGCAGTTTAACTAGCGGGCGGTACCAAGAGACCCAGTACTTC.

This clone was seen once. This chain connects TRBV30 to TRBJ1-3; no clear D. This CDR3 region has 15 residues. Germline assignment: CDR1 GTSNPN and CDR2 SVGIG (reference sequence). The germline V and J ends were trimmed by 1 base and 9 bases, with 19 bases remaining between them. The CDR3 is CAWSAVGFGFSTIYF. The CDR3 DNA is TGTGCCTGGAGTGCCGTCGGGTTTGGCTTTTCCACCATATATTTT.

This rearrangement joins TRBV4-3 to TRBJ2-7; 8 nucleotides line up with TRBD1. The CDR3 is 14 residues long. Germline V lookup: CDR1 LGHNA, CDR2 YSLEER. Germline trimming cut 4 bases from V and 5 bases from J; bases unmatched to any gene: 7. This chain's CDR3 is CASSRTGQGHEQYF. The CDR3 region has the DNA TGCGCCAGCAGCCGGACCGGACAGGGCCACGAGCAGTACTTC.

The V call is TRBV9, the J call TRBJ1-1; no reliable D call. The CDR3 has 13 amino acids. Germline V gene data show CDR1 as SGDLS and CDR2 as YYNGEE. V was clipped by 0 bases and J by 8 bases, with 11 bases between them. Here the CDR3 reads CASSVANGMEAFF. Written as DNA, the CDR3 is TGTGCCAGCAGCGTAGCTAACGGGATGGAAGCTTTCTTT. Supplemented by reference TRBV9 and TRBJ1-1, the full variable domain reads DSGVTQTPKHLITATGQRVTLRCSPRSGDLSVYWYQQSLDQGLQFLIQYYNGEERAKGNILERFSAQQFPDLHSELNLSSLELGDSALYFCASSVANGMEAFFGQGTRLTVV.

The chain has TRBV18 and TRBJ2-7, with D possibly TRBD2 on 6 matching bases. This CDR3 comprises 16 residues. V was trimmed by 3 bases and J by 3 bases, leaving 18 bases between them. Looked up from germline, CDR1 is KGHSH and CDR2 is LQKENI. This CDR3 reads CASSPQGPGLLYEQYF. DNA for the CDR3: TGTGCCAGCTCACCGCAGGGCCCGGGACTCCTCTACGAGCAGTACTTC.

Only a few counts were recorded for this clone. This sequence joins TRBV23-1 and TRBJ1-2; 9 bases map to TRBD1. TRBV23-1 is flagged as an ORF with uncertain function. This CDR3 contains 18 residues. Unmatched junction bases numbered 12, after V lost 0 bases and J lost 4 bases. In DNA form, the CDR3 reads TGCGCCAGCAGTCAATCTAATTTCGCGCTGGACAGGGGCTATGGCTACACCTTC. It codes for CASSQSNFALDRGYGYTF.

The chain combines TRBV7-2 with TRBJ2-7; TRBD2 matches at 7 bases. The CDR3 has 14 residues. Per the germline V gene, CDR1 is SGHTA and CDR2 is FQGNSA. V dropped 2 bases and J dropped 3; count of bases not matched to a gene: 4. DNA of the CDR3: TGTGCCAGCAGCTTACAGCGGGGCTACTACGAGCAGTACTTC. Amino acids: CASSLQRGYYEQYF. Drawing the rest from reference TRBV7-2 and TRBJ2-7, the complete variable domain is GAGVSQSPSNKVTEKGKDVELRCDPISGHTALYWYRQSLGQGLEFLIYFQGNSAPDKSGLPSDRFSAERTGGSVSTLTIQRTQQEDSAVYLCASSLQRGYYEQYFGPGTRLTVT.

This clone occurred once. V gene TRBV10-3 combines with J gene TRBJ1-5; 10 nucleotides match TRBD1. Germline lookup yields CDR1 ENHRY and CDR2 SYGVKD. The CDR3 covers 18 residues. The V and J ends lost 10 bases and 0 bases, in that order; junction bases with no gene match: 15. The chain's CDR3 is CATSSGTGASGSNQPQHF. The CDR3 bases are TGTGCCACCAGCTCCGGGACAGGGGCCTCCGGTAGCAATCAGCCCCAGCATTTT.

This clone occurred a few times. The V call is TRBV18, the J call TRBJ2-1; weak D call: TRBD2 (5 bases). Germline V CDR1 and CDR2: KGHSH, LQKENI. The V and J ends lost 3 bases and 10 bases respectively, with 10 bases between them. The CDR3 has 12 residues. CDR3 region: CASSPAGEEQFF. Written as DNA, the CDR3 is TGTGCCAGCTCACCGGCGGGTGAGGAGCAGTTCTTC. The full variable domain, with the rest looked up from reference TRBV18 and TRBJ2-1, is NAGVMQNPRHLVRRRGQEARLRCSPMKGHSHVYWYRQLPEEGLKFMVYLQKENIIDESGMPKERFSAEFPKEGPSILRIQQVVRGDSAAYFCASSPAGEEQFFGPGTRLTVL.

The gene calls are TRBV7-9 and TRBJ1-1; D is undetermined. The CDR3 is made up of 15 amino acids. The V gene lost 2 bases and the J gene lost 5 bases, with 15 bases spanning the gap. CDR1 is SEHNR, CDR2 FQNEAQ, per germline (reference sequence). The CDR3 coding sequence is TGTGCCAGCAGCTTACGCGGACTAAGCACAACTGAAGCTTTCTTT. Residues: CASSLRGLSTTEAFF.

The chain carries TRBV5-1 and TRBJ2-1; 11 nucleotides match TRBD2. The CDR3 is 14 residues long. The V segment lost 3 bases and the J segment 14 bases; nucleotides outside the gene matches: 10. Germline V gene data show CDR1 as SGHRS and CDR2 as YFSETQ. The DNA for the CDR3 is TGCGCCAGCAGCTCCGGGACTAGCGGTTCCCTGAAGTTCTTC. Translation: CASSSGTSGSLKFF.

The CDR3 loop is CASHPRGLGDEQYF. The DNA of the CDR3 is TGTGCCAGCCACCCCAGGGGATTGGGAGACGAGCAGTACTTC. The chain carries TRBV19 and TRBJ2-7, with D maybe TRBD1 (6 bases). The CDR3 is 14 residues long. Trimming took off 9 bases at V and 5 bases at J, with 20 bases between the two ends. Germline V lookup: CDR1 LNHDA, CDR2 SQIVND (reference sequence).

This chain links TRBV2 with TRBJ2-1, with 12 bases identical to TRBD2. Germline CDR1 SNHLY, CDR2 FYNNEI. This CDR3 is 15 amino acids long. The J segment lost 6 bases and the V segment lost 4 bases, leaving 4 bases of the junction unmatched. CDR3 residues: CASSARLAGANEQFF. The CDR3 DNA reads TGTGCCAGCAGTGCTAGACTAGCGGGAGCCAATGAGCAGTTCTTC.

The V call is TRBV21-1, the J call TRBJ2-7; the table gives TRBD2 as D, unverified against the DNA. TRBV21-1 represents a pseudogene. The CDR3 has 12 amino acids. The CDR3 nucleotides are TGTGCCAGCAGCATCGACCGGGACGAGCAGTACTTC. It codes for CASSIDRDEQYF.

This clone was found once. The chain links TRBV4-2 to TRBJ2-1; 10 nucleotides agree with TRBD2. Losses at the gene ends were 1 base for V and 8 bases for J; bases not matched to a gene: 5. Germline CDR1 reads LGHNA; CDR2 reads YNFKEQ. The CDR3 has 15 amino acids. The CDR3 sequence is CASSQASGGRDEQFF. The CDR3 region has the DNA TGTGCCAGCAGCCAAGCTAGCGGGGGTCGCGATGAGCAGTTCTTC.